The 29 T cell receptor beta chains listed next were all sequenced from one sample in a study of low-dose radiotherapy and immunotherapy resistance in tumors. Time point defined: before trial treatment. First-strand cDNA relied on TRAV- and TRBV-specific primers spanning alpha and beta chains. Both a constant-region primer and a V-primer adapter served to amplify TCRs across roughly 22 PCR cycles. A single record per CDR3 protein comes from TCRdb applying MiXCR to the reads. The sample contains about 64,000 distinct CDR3 sequences, around 27% of which appear only once. The starting material was PBMCs, obtained before treatment. The origin of the receptors is a male donor with rectosigmoid adenocarcinoma.

As concerns this clonotype: A far larger clone is one nucleotide away, so this likely arose from a read error. The chain is built from TRBV6-1 and TRBJ2-2; D is undetermined. CDR3 length: 14 residues. CDR1 is MNHNS, CDR2 SASEGT, per germline. CDR3 nucleotide sequence: TGTGTCAGCACCAACCCCCCGAACACCGGGGAGCTGTTTTTT. This gives the protein CVSTNPPNTGELFF.

The rearrangement uses TRBV7-6 and TRBJ2-3; 8 bases map to TRBD2. The V gene end was trimmed by 7 bases and the J gene end by 0 bases; junction bases not matched to a gene: 9. Germline CDR1 SGHVS, CDR2 FNYEAQ. This CDR3 contains 16 residues. This chain's CDR3 is CASIAPSGRSTDTQYF. The CDR3 DNA reads as TGTGCCAGCATCGCCCCTAGCGGGCGAAGCACAGATACGCAGTATTTT.

This clonotype was observed many times. The gene calls are TRBV14 and TRBJ2-1, with 10 positions matching TRBD2. The CDR3 is made up of 19 amino acids. Germline values: CDR1 SGHDN, CDR2 FVKESK. Trimming removed 0 bases from V and 0 bases from J; junction bases left unmatched: 8. The CDR3 nucleotides read TGTGCCAGCAGCCAAGAAGCACTAGCGGGGACGAGCTCCTACAATGAGCAGTTCTTC. This codes for CASSQEALAGTSSYNEQFF.

This clonotype was seen ten or more times. The chain joins TRBV5-8 to TRBJ2-7, with D uncertain. V lost 1 base and J 1 base, leaving 9 bases between the germline ends. Per germline, CDR1 SGHTS and CDR2 YDEGEE. CDR3 length: 14 amino acids. In DNA form, the CDR3 reads TGTGCCAGCAGCTTGAGAGCTTTTTCCTACGAGCAGTACTTC. As protein: CASSLRAFSYEQYF.

This clonotype came up many times. The rearrangement joins TRBV3-1 to TRBJ2-1; no firm D call. V shed 1 base and J shed 0 bases, with 4 bases lying between them. The germline CDR1 and CDR2 sequences are LGHDT and YNNKEL (reference sequence). This CDR3 is 14 amino acids long. DNA of the CDR3: TGTGCCAGCAGCCAAGGAAGCTCCTACAATGAGCAGTTCTTC. Its translation: CASSQGSSYNEQFF.

This chain joins TRBV11-2 and TRBJ2-2, with D unclear. V was trimmed by 3 bases and J by 0 bases, leaving 5 bases between them. Per the germline V gene, CDR1 is SGHAT and CDR2 is FQNNGV. The CDR3 length is 14 residues. The DNA of the CDR3 is TGTGCCAGCAGCTTTGCCCCGAACACCGGGGAGCTGTTTTTT. As protein: CASSFAPNTGELFF.

The chain couples TRBV6-1 to TRBJ2-7, with TRBD2 identical over 9 bases. This CDR3 is 15 amino acids long. Losses at the gene ends were 0 bases for V and 0 bases for J; bases not matched to a gene: 0. CDR1 MNHNS and CDR2 SASEGT come from the germline V gene. The CDR3 loop is CASSEASGSSYEQYF. The CDR3 bases are TGTGCCAGCAGTGAAGCTAGCGGGAGCTCCTACGAGCAGTACTTC.

The chain links TRBV28 to TRBJ2-7; 7 nucleotides match TRBD2. The CDR3 sequence is 15 residues long. J was trimmed by 2 bases and V by 6 bases; bases with no gene match: 10. Germline CDR1 and CDR2: MDHEN and SYDVKM. As DNA, the CDR3 is TGTGCCAGCAGCTCCCCAGCGGGAAAAACCTACGAGCAGTACTTC. It is translated as CASSSPAGKTYEQYF.

This clonotype was counted ten times or more. The rearrangement joins TRBV12-3 or TRBV12-4 to TRBJ2-7, with 8 nucleotides matching TRBD1. This CDR3 is built from 18 residues. V gave up 2 bases and J gave up 1 base; unmatched junction bases: 13. The CDR3 DNA reads as TGTGCCAGCAGTTTACGGACAGGGTCTCCATTCCGATCCTACGAGCAGTACTTC. Translating it yields CASSLRTGSPFRSYEQYF.

About this clonotype itself: One base separates it from a far larger clone, so it is likely a read error. The genes are TRBV9 and TRBJ2-1, with 11 bases lining up with TRBD2. V was pared by 4 bases and J by 11 bases, with 20 bases of the junction left unmatched. This CDR3 contains 18 residues. In germline, CDR1 is SGDLS, CDR2 YYNGEE. The CDR3 loop is CASSQVHHRTSGRNKQFF. The CDR3 coding sequence is TGTGCCAGCAGCCAAGTTCATCATCGGACTAGCGGGCGAAATAAGCAGTTCTTC.

In this sample, this clonotype turned up a few times. The chain uses TRBV28 and TRBJ2-1, with 14 bases aligning to TRBD2. Germline CDR1 is MDHEN and CDR2 is SYDVKM. Germline trimming cut 8 bases from V and 5 bases from J; bases unmatched to any gene: 17. The CDR3 extends over 19 amino acids. The CDR3 DNA is TGTGCCAGCCAAGTCCCCCCGGGACTAGCGGGAGCGGTGGACAATGAGCAGTTCTTC. This gives the protein CASQVPPGLAGAVDNEQFF.

This clonotype was detected ten times or more. J is TRBJ2-2 and V is TRBV2; possibly TRBD1 for D (6 bases). V lost 6 bases to trimming and J lost 2 bases, with 16 bases between them. Germline V gene sequence: CDR1 SNHLY, CDR2 FYNNEI. This CDR3 has 16 amino acids. The CDR3 loop reads CASRTRAGANTGELFF. The CDR3, as DNA: TGTGCCAGCAGAACGAGGGCAGGGGCAAACACCGGGGAGCTGTTTTTT. The variable domain in full, with the rest retrieved from reference TRBV2 and TRBJ2-2, is EPEVTQTPSHQVTQMGQEVILRCVPISNHLYFYWYRQILGQKVEFLVSFYNNEISEKSEIFDDQFSVERPDGSNFTLKIRSTKLEDSAMYFCASRTRAGANTGELFFGEGSRLTVL.

This clonotype has ten or more counts. The chain uses TRBV28 and TRBJ2-7; D is unclear. Germline V CDR1 and CDR2: MDHEN, SYDVKM. The CDR3 contains 12 residues. The germline V and J ends were trimmed by 4 bases and 2 bases, with 6 bases remaining between them. This CDR3 reads CASSSWTYEQYF. CDR3 DNA: TGTGCCAGCAGTTCGTGGACCTACGAGCAGTACTTC.

This clonotype has a count of ten or more. The rearrangement uses TRBV19 and TRBJ2-1, with 9 bases identical to TRBD1. From germline, CDR1 is LNHDA and CDR2 SQIVND (reference sequence). V gave up 5 bases and J gave up 5 bases; unmatched junction bases: 10. This CDR3 has 16 amino acids. The CDR3 region has the DNA TGTGCCAGTAGTCCTTACAGGGGGCGCCCAGACAATGAGCAGTTCTTC. The encoded protein is CASSPYRGRPDNEQFF.

In its sample, this clonotype was seen a few times. Since a far larger clone is one base different, this is likely a read error. The chain links TRBV5-3 to TRBJ2-5, with D hard to call. TRBV5-3 falls under the ORF class, with uncertain function. The CDR3 length is 11 residues. The V end lost 0 bases, the J end lost 5 bases, and 2 bases lay between the germline ends. The CDR3 loop reads CARSLDETQYF. In DNA, the CDR3 is TGTGCCAGAAGCTTGGATGAGACCCAGTACTTC.

The CDR3 here is CASSIGFGPYYEQYF. The CDR3 DNA reads as TGTGCCAGTAGTATTGGGTTCGGGCCCTACTACGAGCAGTACTTC. This chain joins TRBV19 and TRBJ2-7; no clear D. Germline V CDR1 and CDR2: LNHDA, SQIVND (reference sequence). This CDR3 is 15 amino acids long. The V gene lost 3 bases and the J gene lost 3 bases, with 15 bases spanning the gap.

V and J are TRBV9 and TRBJ2-3; D is unclear. Trimming cost V 0 bases and J 9 bases, with 11 bases left between them. This CDR3 has 13 residues. Germline CDR1 is SGDLS and CDR2 is YYNGEE. CDR3 in amino acids: CASSVGLSDTQYF. CDR3 coding DNA: TGTGCCAGCAGCGTAGGTCTAAGTGACACGCAGTATTTT.

As regards this clonotype: A far larger clone is off by one base, so a read error is likely. J is TRBJ2-1 and V is TRBV7-2; possible D gene TRBD2, 5 bases. There are 15 residues in the CDR3. The ends were cut back, 6 bases at V and 0 bases at J, with 12 bases in the middle. CDR1 is SGHTA, CDR2 FQGNSA, per germline. CDR3 loop: CASSEGGSSYNEQFF. In nucleotides, the CDR3 is TGTGCCAGCAGTGAAGGTGGGAGCTCCTACAATGAGCAGTTCTTC.

This clonotype was detected a few times. The chain recombines TRBV10-2 with TRBJ1-5; possibly TRBD1 for D (6 bases). Trimming cost V 7 bases and J 4 bases, with 14 bases left between them. The CDR3 covers 14 residues. From germline, CDR1 is WSHSY and CDR2 SAAADI. The CDR3, as DNA: TGCGCCAGCACCGATAAGGGGGGGAATCAGCCCCAGCATTTT. Protein sequence: CASTDKGGNQPQHF.

Turning to this clonotype: It is unclear where the CDR3 begins or ends on the DNA, so no DNA is shown, and the CDR3 is as TCRdb lists it. The chain links TRBV4-2 to TRBJ2-3; the D call in the table, TRBD1, was not verified against the DNA. Germline CDR1 LGHNA, CDR2 YNFKEQ. Both ends counted, the CDR3 spans 24 residues. CDR3 sequence reads: CASSQVDGESTEAFFGQGTDTQYF.

This clonotype was picked up many times. This sequence joins TRBV10-3 and TRBJ2-1, with 8 bases identical to TRBD2. Germline trimming cut 4 bases from V and 8 bases from J; bases unmatched to any gene: 7. Germline V gives CDR1 ENHRY, CDR2 SYGVKD. The CDR3 is made up of 14 amino acids. CDR3 in amino acids: CAISARGGIYEQFF. The DNA of the CDR3 is TGTGCCATCAGTGCACGGGGGGGCATCTATGAGCAGTTCTTC.

This clonotype was found many times. The chain employs TRBV7-2 and TRBJ1-1, with TRBD1 as a possible D gene (5 bases). V lost 5 bases and J 2 bases, leaving 12 bases between the germline ends. Germline values: CDR1 SGHTA, CDR2 FQGNSA. This CDR3 contains 14 residues. Here the CDR3 reads CASSGGPTNTEAFF. The CDR3 region has the DNA TGTGCCAGCAGCGGGGGACCAACTAACACTGAAGCTTTCTTT.

This clonotype was picked up many times. The gene calls are TRBV2 and TRBJ2-6; 7 bases fit TRBD2. CDR1 is SNHLY, CDR2 FYNNEI, per germline. The CDR3 covers 13 residues. J lost 4 bases, V lost 8 bases, and 2 bases had no gene match. CDR3 sequence (DNA): TGTGCCAGCCTAGCGGAGGGGGCCAACGTCCTGACTTTC. This sequence encodes CASLAEGANVLTF.

This clonotype came up many times. The V call is TRBV19, the J call TRBJ2-5; D is possibly TRBD2 (5 bases). Trimming shortened V by 3 bases and J by 1 base, and 18 bases separated the two germline ends. The length of the CDR3 is 17 residues. Germline V gives CDR1 LNHDA, CDR2 SQIVND (reference sequence). This CDR3 reads CASSMAGPLGPQETQYF. CDR3 in DNA: TGTGCCAGTAGTATGGCCGGCCCACTAGGCCCCCAAGAGACCCAGTACTTC. Combining the CDR3 with reference TRBV19 and TRBJ2-5 gives the whole variable domain DGGITQSPKYLFRKEGQNVTLSCEQNLNHDAMYWYRQDPGQGLRLIYYSQIVNDFQKGDIAEGYSVSREKKESFPLTVTSAQKNPTAFYLCASSMAGPLGPQETQYFGPGTRLLVL.

Ten or more counts support this clonotype. The chain uses TRBV6-8 and TRBJ1-3, with D uncertain. Trimming removed 4 bases from V and 6 bases from J, with 10 bases in between. Looked up from germline, CDR1 is MNHGY and CDR2 is SAAAGT. The length of the CDR3 is 13 residues. The CDR3 is CASSFAVVNTIYF. The DNA for the CDR3 is TGTGCCAGCAGTTTCGCTGTTGTAAACACCATATATTTT.

This clonotype showed up many times. The chain has TRBV28 and TRBJ2-1; D perhaps matches TRBD2 (6 bases). This CDR3 region has 14 residues. Per germline, CDR1 MDHEN and CDR2 SYDVKM. V was trimmed by 1 base and J by 8 bases, leaving 12 bases between them. CDR3 bases: TGTGCCAGCAGTTTATTACTAGCTTCGGATGAGCAGTTCTTC. Encoded protein: CASSLLLASDEQFF.

The CDR3: CASSATGSLGTDTQYF. CDR3 DNA sequence: TGTGCCAGCAGCGCCACGGGGTCCTTAGGCACAGATACGCAGTATTTT. The chain employs TRBV9 and TRBJ2-3; D may be TRBD2 (5 bases). Germline V gives CDR1 SGDLS, CDR2 YYNGEE. Trimming took off 3 bases at V and 1 base at J, with 15 bases between the two ends. This CDR3 spans 16 amino acids.

At least ten counts were recorded for this clonotype. The V gene is TRBV9, the J gene TRBJ2-1; the D is unclear. The germline CDR1 and CDR2 sequences are SGDLS and YYNGEE. The V end was cut by 3 bases, the J end by 7 bases, with 11 bases between. The length of the CDR3 is 13 residues. CDR3 in DNA: TGTGCCAGCAGCGACCAGACGGAGAATGAGCAGTTCTTC. Translation: CASSDQTENEQFF.

The chain recombines TRBV5-4 with TRBJ2-1, with 7 nucleotides matching TRBD1. V gave up 5 bases and J gave up 8 bases; unmatched junction bases: 7. This CDR3 is built from 13 residues. Germline CDR1 SGHNT, CDR2 YYREEE (reference sequence). In DNA, the CDR3 is TGTGCCAGCAGGAGAACAGGGGAGTATGAGCAGTTCTTC. Translation: CASRRTGEYEQFF.